Reported below is one T cell receptor beta chain. Its antigen is unknown. The assay was immunoSEQ multiplex PCR, and TCRdb's table has in-frame clones only and misses some. The data hold about 79,000 clones, with under 65% observed a single time. This CDR3 spans 16 amino acids. These data belong to a study of shared clonotypes between healthy human individuals. Study-wide results and limits: Among non-shared clonotypes, generation probabilities were lower than among those shared by all four donors.

V and J are TRBV21-1 and TRBJ2-5; TRBD2 is taken as the D call from the table, unchecked against the DNA. TRBV21-1 is a pseudogene segment. This clonotype was sampled from a man aged 25 to 40 in good health. The sample comprised memory CD8+ T cells sorted from blood. The subset was: CD45RO+ cells pooled with CCR7-negative TemRA cells. This CDR3 is CASSKGATSLLETQYF. The CDR3 coding sequence is TGTGCCAGCAGCAAAGGAGCGACTAGCCTGTTGGAGACCCAGTACTTC.